This T cell receptor beta chain was identified in a study of T-cell reconstitution after alpha-beta-depleted transplantation in children (TCRdb year 2016). Context from the whole study: T-cell immune reconstitution after TCRalphabeta/CD19-depleted allogeneic hematopoietic cell transplantation in children was quantitatively tracked in the study by means of TCR repertoire profiling.

Libraries were constructed by PCR. Sequencing was carried out with an Illumina HiSeq 2500. To normalize quantification of the TCRbeta repertoire, the TCR libraries were built with molecular barcoding that relied on unique molecular identifiers. Through fastp at Q25 and MiXCR, TCRdb rebuilt clones from the public reads, retaining in-frame beta chains. Identical CDR3 proteins give one entry, which carries the most common genes and DNA. The table for this sample lists around 530,000 distinct CDR3 sequences; roughly 33% of them were counted only once. In total, the top ten clones hold 2% to 3% of the sample. As for this clonotype: Its cognate antigen has yet to be identified. No qualities accompany the bases; no much larger clone lies one base away.

The germline V gene (reference sequence) sets CDR1 to LNHDA and CDR2 to SQIVND. The CDR3 goes from the cysteine to the phenylalanine over 13 residues. Just CDR3 DNA is preserved here, 39 bases in frame from base 1. V was cut back by 7 bases and J by 3 bases, leaving a gap of 9 bases between them. Sample: PBMCs from the stem cell graft donor, taken from the stem cell graft. Recombination linked TRBV19 to TRBJ1-4; no D gene call is confident. The TCR sequence derives from a human donor who donated a stem cell graft to a child with aplastic anemia. The CDR3 in this case is CASTRSPNEKLFF. In nucleotide form, the sequence is TGTGCCAGTACCCGGTCACCTAATGAAAAACTGTTTTTT.